The clone carrying this T cell receptor beta chain occurred a few times. This sample was included in a study of T-cell memory formation after mild COVID-19. This CDR3 is 14 amino acids long. V shed 6 bases, J shed 7 bases, and the junction held 4 bases outside the gene matches. Germline V gene data show CDR1 as SGHTA and CDR2 as FQGTGA. The 5'RACE method, run with constant-segment primers, produced TCR alpha and TCR beta cDNA libraries (carrying sample barcodes and UMIs). TCRdb used MiXCR to reprocess the 5' RACE reads, holding one entry per CDR3 protein. Found here are some 320,000 distinct CDR3 sequences, 15% to 20% of them singletons; the top ten hold approximately 20%.

The receptor's source is a young man who had mild COVID-19 (a few samples of this study predate the infection). Cell type and time point are not known. V is TRBV7-3 and J is TRBJ2-2, with TRBD2 matching 11 bases. The sample taken for sequencing was PBMCs or a T cell subset sorted from them (not recorded which). The CDR3 DNA reads TGTGCCAGCAGACTAGCGGGGGAGGTCGGGGAGCTGTTTTTT. Translated, it gives CASRLAGEVGELFF.